This T cell receptor beta chain appears in the sequencing data of a study of cytomegalovirus exposure and HLA in healthy donors. Study-wide points: In an earlier analysis, about 87% or about 30%: the productive usage of most TCR beta V segments. A missense DCLRE1C variant was associated with V- and J-gene trimming of TCR beta chains in a later analysis, and an independent cohort replicated the association.

Germline lookup yields CDR1 SGHTA and CDR2 FQGNSA. The CDR3 is 16 amino acids. Trimming took 2 bases from V and 1 from J, leaving 15 bases between them. Notes on this clone: Its antigen is not known.

The PCR had 60 Vbeta and 13 Jbeta primers. In the authors' methods: Later, an analysis found roughly 80 million unique TCR beta chains, and about 10 million of these were shared. The data were produced by immunoSEQ multiplex PCR, yet TCRdb's version contains in-frame clones alone and is incomplete. The DNA gave D and trimming, while V, J and clone size come from that table. The sample includes approximately 150,000 clones, roughly 76% of them seen just once. This clonotype originated in a woman aged 18-29 years in good health and CMV-seropositive. The sequenced sample was PBMCs. The rearrangement links TRBV7-2 to TRBJ2-7, with D maybe TRBD1 (5 bases). CDR3 residues: CASSLISRADSYEQYF. DNA for the CDR3: TGTGCCAGCAGCTTAATCTCCAGGGCAGATTCCTACGAGCAGTACTTC.